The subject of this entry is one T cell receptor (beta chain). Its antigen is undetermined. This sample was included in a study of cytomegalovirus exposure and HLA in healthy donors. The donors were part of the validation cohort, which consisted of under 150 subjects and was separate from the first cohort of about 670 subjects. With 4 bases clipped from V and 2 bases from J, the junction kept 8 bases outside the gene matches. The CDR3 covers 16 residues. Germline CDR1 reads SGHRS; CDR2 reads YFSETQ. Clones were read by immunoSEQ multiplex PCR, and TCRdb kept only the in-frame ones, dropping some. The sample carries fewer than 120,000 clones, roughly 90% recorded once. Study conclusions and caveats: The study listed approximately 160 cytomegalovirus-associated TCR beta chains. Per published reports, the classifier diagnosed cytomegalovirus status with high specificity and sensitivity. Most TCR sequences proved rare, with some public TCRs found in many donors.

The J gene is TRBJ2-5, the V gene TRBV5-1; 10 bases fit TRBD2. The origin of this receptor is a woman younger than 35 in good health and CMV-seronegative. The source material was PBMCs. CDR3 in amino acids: CASSPAGTSVQETQYF. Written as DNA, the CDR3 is TGCGCCAGCAGCCCCGCCGGGACTAGCGTTCAAGAGACCCAGTACTTC.